Below are 20 T cell receptor beta chains sequenced from a single sample in a study of blood T cells in healthy people across ages. The use of a sample-barcoded 5' primer and a J-beta primer mix characterized a second PCR of about 7 to 12 cycles. TCRdb independently ran MiXCR on the 5' RACE reads; one entry per CDR3 protein. Of hundreds of thousands of distinct CDR3 sequences detected, roughly 20% appear once; the ten largest clones hold roughly 3.9%. Sequences were obtained from blood. Receptor source: a man between 65 and 79 years old in good health.

The gene calls are TRBV7-2 and TRBJ1-1; 9 bases match TRBD1. The V gene end was trimmed by 4 bases and the J gene end by 1 base; junction bases not matched to a gene: 4. The CDR3 length is 15 residues. Germline V CDR1 and CDR2: SGHTA, FQGNSA. DNA of the CDR3: TGTGCCAGCAGCTGGCCGGACAGGGGGAACACTGAAGCTTTCTTT. Its protein is CASSWPDRGNTEAFF.

The chain uses TRBV28 and TRBJ2-1, with 11 bases matching TRBD2. Germline trimming cut 8 bases from V and 1 base from J; bases unmatched to any gene: 4. There are 15 residues in the CDR3. Germline loops: CDR1 MDHEN, CDR2 SYDVKM. The DNA of the CDR3 is TGTGCCAGCCAACTAGCGGGAGTATCCTACAATGAGCAGTTCTTC. This codes for CASQLAGVSYNEQFF. Complete variable domain (other parts from reference TRBV28 and TRBJ2-1): DVKVTQSSRYLVKRTGEKVFLECVQDMDHENMFWYRQDPGLGLRLIYFSYDVKMKEKGDIPEGYSVSREKKERFSLILESASTNQTSMYLCASQLAGVSYNEQFFGPGTRLTVL.

This clonotype was counted many times. The J gene is TRBJ2-7, the V gene TRBV10-3; D possibly corresponds to TRBD2 (6 bases). With 11 bases removed from V and 3 bases from J, the gap between germline ends came to 20 bases. CDR1 ENHRY and CDR2 SYGVKD come from the germline V gene. The CDR3 is 14 amino acids. The CDR3 DNA reads as TGTGCCTCCAAAATGGCTAGCGATAGCTACGAGCAGTACTTC. Protein: CASKMASDSYEQYF.

As concerns this clonotype: One end of the junction varies from germline; a read error may be responsible. The chain has TRBV12-3 or TRBV12-4 and TRBJ2-1, with D tentatively TRBD2 (6 bases). This CDR3 is 12 amino acids long. For the CDR3, the DNA is TGTGCCAGCAGTTTAGGGGGGGAGGAGCTGTTCTTC. It specifies CASSLGGEELFF.

The rearrangement joins TRBV29-1 to TRBJ2-1; TRBD1 might be the D (5 bases). Trimming stripped 4 bases from V and 1 base from J, with 8 bases between. This CDR3 contains 13 residues. Germline V gene data show CDR1 as SQVTM and CDR2 as ANQGSEA. The CDR3 is CSVGGTSYNEQFF. In DNA, the CDR3 is TGCAGCGTTGGGGGCACGTCCTACAATGAGCAGTTCTTC.

This clonotype was recorded at least ten times. V is TRBV14 and J is TRBJ1-6; D is unresolved. Germline V gives CDR1 SGHDN, CDR2 FVKESK. Deletions cut 2 bases from V and 9 bases from J, with 8 bases between. There are 13 residues in the CDR3. This chain's CDR3 is CASSQYTGSPLHF. The DNA for the CDR3 is TGTGCCAGCAGCCAATATACGGGTTCACCCCTCCACTTT. Full variable domain (rest looked up from reference TRBV14 and TRBJ1-6): EAGVTQFPSHSVIEKGQTVTLRCDPISGHDNLYWYRRVMGKEIKFLLHFVKESKQDESGMPNNRFLAERTGGTYSTLKVQPAELEDSGVYFCASSQYTGSPLHFGNGTRLTVT.

This clonotype was observed a handful of times. One end of the junction fails to match germline, which may point to a read error. This sequence joins TRBV4-1 and TRBJ2-5; D might be TRBD2 (6 bases). The J call could be wrong; TRBJ2-7 is a better fit for the DNA end. This CDR3 region has 15 residues. Germline lookup yields CDR1 MGHRA and CDR2 YSYEKL. CDR3 region: CVSSQEGRLAYEQYF. The CDR3 DNA sequence: TGCGTCAGCAGCCAAGAAGGGAGGTTGGCTTACGAGCAGTACTTC.

This clonotype appeared many times. CDR3 sequence (DNA): TGTGCCAGCAGCTACGAATCCGTGGAGACCCAGTACTTC. Amino acids: CASSYESVETQYF. V usage is TRBV7-9 and J usage is TRBJ2-5; D gene ambiguous. CDR1 and CDR2 (germline): SEHNR, FQNEAQ (reference sequence). The CDR3 extends over 13 amino acids. The V end was cut by 4 bases, the J end by 5 bases, with 11 bases between.

With respect to this clonotype: Germline and junction disagree at one end, which may indicate a read error. This chain uses TRBV5-1 with TRBJ2-7; a possible D gene is TRBD1 (5 bases). Germline CDR1 is SGHRS and CDR2 is YFSETQ. The CDR3 spans 12 residues. CDR3 coding DNA: TGCGCCAGCAGCTTGGACAGGCACACTCGGGACTTC. Its protein product is CASSLDRHTRDF.

This clonotype occurred many times. V gene TRBV27 combines with J gene TRBJ2-7; the D call may be TRBD1 or TRBD2 (5 bases each). CDR1 is MNHEY, CDR2 SMNVEV, per germline (reference sequence). This CDR3 is built from 14 residues. Trimming cost V 4 bases and J 1 base, with 11 bases left between them. The CDR3 DNA follows: TGTGCCAGCAGTTATCCAGGGAGATCCTACGAGCAGTACTTC. It encodes CASSYPGRSYEQYF.

The genes are TRBV15 and TRBJ2-3; D may be TRBD1 (6 bases). The CDR3 covers 14 residues. Germline CDR1 and CDR2: LNHNV and YYDKDF (reference sequence). The V and J ends lost 6 bases and 2 bases respectively, with 12 bases between them. The CDR3 sequence: CATRPLGATDTQYF. The CDR3 DNA sequence: TGTGCCACCAGGCCTTTGGGGGCCACAGATACGCAGTATTTT.

The chain carries TRBV5-1 and TRBJ2-7; 7 positions agree with TRBD1. Germline V gene sequence: CDR1 SGHRS, CDR2 YFSETQ. The CDR3 runs 14 residues. Trimming cost V 4 bases and J 0 bases; bases outside gene matches: 4. Written as DNA, the CDR3 is TGCGCCAGCAGCCCCTGGGACAGCTCCTACGAGCAGTACTTC. Translating it yields CASSPWDSSYEQYF.

This sequence joins TRBV20-1 and TRBJ1-4; 7 bases are a match to TRBD1. J lost 8 bases, V lost 3 bases, and 6 bases had no gene match. This CDR3 is built from 13 residues. CDR1 is DFQATT and CDR2 is SNEGSKA in the germline V gene (reference sequence). The DNA of the CDR3 is TGCAGTGCTAGTTGGCAGGGGGGCGAAAAACTGTTTTTT. Its protein product is CSASWQGGEKLFF.

This clonotype has just a few counts. The chain employs TRBV5-1 and TRBJ1-2; D unclear. Germline values: CDR1 SGHRS, CDR2 YFSETQ. The CDR3 is made up of 14 amino acids. Between the trimmed V and J ends, which lost 4 bases and 1 base, there was a span of 11 bases. The CDR3 loop reads CASSPERNNYGYTF. The DNA of the CDR3 is TGCGCCAGCAGCCCGGAGCGTAATAACTATGGCTACACCTTC.

This clonotype has more than one count but fewer than ten. The genes are TRBV20-1 and TRBJ1-1; 10 bases map to TRBD1. In germline, CDR1 is DFQATT, CDR2 SNEGSKA (reference sequence). The ends lost 2 bases at V and 0 bases at J; junction bases unmatched: 3. The CDR3 runs 15 residues. As DNA, the CDR3 is TGCAGTGCTAGACGTGGGACAGGGGTGAACACTGAAGCTTTCTTT. This sequence encodes CSARRGTGVNTEAFF.

The V gene is TRBV6-2 or TRBV6-3, the J gene TRBJ2-2, with 7 bases lining up with TRBD2. J was trimmed by 6 bases and V by 5 bases; bases with no gene match: 18. From germline, CDR1 is MNHEY and CDR2 SVGEGT. The CDR3 has 18 residues. CDR3 coding DNA: TGTGCCAGCAGTCCCCGCGGTCAGAGTGGGAGGGCCGCCGGGGAGCTGTTTTTT. Encoded protein: CASSPRGQSGRAAGELFF.

The table lists this clonotype with a few counts. This rearrangement joins TRBV10-3 to TRBJ2-5; 10 nucleotides line up with TRBD1. The assigned J gene may be wrong: the sequence end matches TRBJ2-1 better. The germline V gene encodes CDR1 ENHRY and CDR2 SYGVKD. The CDR3 has 14 residues. The CDR3 DNA is TGTGCCATCAGTGAGTCAGGGACAGGGGATGAGCAGTTCTTC. Protein: CAISESGTGDEQFF.

Written as DNA, the CDR3 is TGCGCCAGCAGCCACGGGGAGTCAGGGGGATGGGATACGCAGTATTTT. The encoded protein is CASSHGESGGWDTQYF. V gene TRBV5-1 combines with J gene TRBJ2-3, with 7 bases matching TRBD1. V was pared by 4 bases and J by 6 bases, with 14 bases of the junction left unmatched. Germline V CDR1 and CDR2: SGHRS, YFSETQ. The CDR3 loop spans 16 amino acids.

In this sample, this clonotype turned up a few times. This chain connects TRBV5-1 to TRBJ2-2; D is unclear. This CDR3 spans 14 amino acids. Germline V gene data show CDR1 as SGHRS and CDR2 as YFSETQ. V was trimmed by 3 bases and J by 5 bases, leaving 11 bases between them. CDR3: CASSSPRQTGELFF. The CDR3 DNA reads as TGCGCCAGCAGCTCTCCAAGGCAGACCGGGGAGCTGTTTTTT.

The chain joins TRBV3-1 to TRBJ1-4; possible D gene TRBD1, 5 bases. The V and J ends lost 2 bases and 4 bases respectively, with 11 bases between them. From germline, CDR1 is LGHDT and CDR2 YNNKEL (reference sequence). This CDR3 is built from 15 residues. The CDR3 reads CASSQSGTSNEKLFF. CDR3 DNA: TGTGCCAGCAGCCAATCCGGGACCAGTAATGAAAAACTGTTTTTT.